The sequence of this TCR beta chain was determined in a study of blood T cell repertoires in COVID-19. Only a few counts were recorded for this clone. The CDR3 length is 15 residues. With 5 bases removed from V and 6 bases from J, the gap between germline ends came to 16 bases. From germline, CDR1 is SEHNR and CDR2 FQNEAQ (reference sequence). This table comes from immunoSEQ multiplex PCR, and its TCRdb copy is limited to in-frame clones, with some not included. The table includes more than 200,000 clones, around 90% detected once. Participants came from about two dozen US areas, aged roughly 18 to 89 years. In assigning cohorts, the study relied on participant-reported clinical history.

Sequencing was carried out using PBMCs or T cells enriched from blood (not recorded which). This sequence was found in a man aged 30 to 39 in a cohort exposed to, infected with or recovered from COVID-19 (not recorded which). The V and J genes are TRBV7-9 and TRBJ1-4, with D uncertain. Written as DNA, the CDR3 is TGTGCCAGCAGCGTACTACCGGGAAAGGATGAAAAACTGTTTTTT. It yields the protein CASSVLPGKDEKLFF.